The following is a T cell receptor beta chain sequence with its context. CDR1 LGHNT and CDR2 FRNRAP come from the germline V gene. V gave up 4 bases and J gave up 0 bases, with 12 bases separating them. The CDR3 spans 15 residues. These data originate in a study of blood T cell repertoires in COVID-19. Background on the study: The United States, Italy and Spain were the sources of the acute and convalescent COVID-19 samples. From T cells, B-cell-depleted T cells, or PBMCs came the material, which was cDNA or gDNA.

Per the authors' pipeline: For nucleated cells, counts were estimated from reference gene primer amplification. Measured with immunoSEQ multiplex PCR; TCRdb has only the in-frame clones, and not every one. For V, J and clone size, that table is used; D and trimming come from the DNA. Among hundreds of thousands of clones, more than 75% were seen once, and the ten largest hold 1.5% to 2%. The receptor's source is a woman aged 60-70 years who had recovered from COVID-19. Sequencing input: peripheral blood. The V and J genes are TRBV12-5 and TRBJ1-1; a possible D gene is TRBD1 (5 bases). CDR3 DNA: TGTGCTAGTGGTTGGGGGGACCTTATGAACACTGAAGCTTTCTTT. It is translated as CASGWGDLMNTEAFF. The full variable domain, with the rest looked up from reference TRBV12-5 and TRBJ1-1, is DARVTQTPRHKVTEMGQEVTMRCQPILGHNTVFWYRQTMMQGLELLAYFRNRAPLDDSGMPKDRFSAEMPDATLATLKIQPSEPRDSAVYFCASGWGDLMNTEAFFGQGTRLTVV.